The rows below give T cell receptor beta chains drawn from one sample of a study of CD8+ T cells in alopecia areata. Method: immunoSEQ multiplex PCR; TCRdb's copy keeps in-frame clones and lacks some. The profile shows 180,000 or so clones, over 45% of them singletons. The starting material was CD4+ T cells sorted from blood, obtained at week 24, from a patient treated with tofacitinib. Receptors originate from a human donor with alopecia areata. CDR3s include the opening cysteine and the closing phenylalanine or tryptophan. The order of the fields is J gene, V gene, clone size, D gene, CDR3 protein, CDR3 DNA. The D gene is left open where the match is weak. Size tells how often a clone was seen (once, few, many) or the class of an expanded clone, and some rows leave it out.

J: TRBJ2-1; V: TRBV7-2; size: -; D: TRBD1; CDR3: CASSGWTGSRIEQFF; DNA: TGTGCCAGCAGCGGCTGGACAGGGTCTCGGATTGAGCAGTTCTTC
J: TRBJ1-1; V: TRBV30; size: -; D: -; CDR3: CAWSNWGTEAFF; DNA: TGTGCCTGGAGTAATTGGGGAACTGAAGCTTTCTTT
J: TRBJ2-7; V: TRBV28; size: -; D: TRBD2; CDR3: CASSPGLADSYEQYF; DNA: TGTGCCAGCAGTCCAGGACTAGCGGATAGCTACGAGCAGTACTTC
J: TRBJ2-5; V: TRBV9; size: once; D: TRBD1; CDR3: CASNLATGDETQYF; DNA: TGTGCCAGCAACCTTGCCACAGGGGACGAGACCCAGTACTTC
J: TRBJ2-1; V: TRBV18; size: -; D: TRBD2; CDR3: CASSPGTSGTYNEQFF; DNA: TGTGCCAGCTCACCCGGGACTAGCGGGACTTACAATGAGCAGTTCTTC
J: TRBJ2-1; V: TRBV29-1; size: -; D: -; CDR3: CSVERSVNEQFF; DNA: TGCAGCGTTGAGCGAAGTGTCAATGAGCAGTTCTTC
J: TRBJ2-7; V: TRBV7-3; size: -; D: -; CDR3: CASSPDTGSYEQYF; DNA: TGTGCCAGCAGCCCCGACACGGGATCCTACGAGCAGTACTTC
J: TRBJ2-5; V: TRBV5-1; size: -; D: -; CDR3: CASSFSGLQETQYF; DNA: TGCGCCAGCAGCTTCTCTGGACTCCAAGAGACCCAGTACTTC
J: TRBJ2-5; V: TRBV2; size: -; D: -; CDR3: CASSENWQETQYF; DNA: TGTGCCAGCAGTGAAAACTGGCAAGAGACCCAGTACTTC
J: TRBJ2-7; V: TRBV6-5; size: -; D: -; CDR3: CASSYGPGSYEQYF; DNA: TGTGCCAGCAGTTACGGGCCGGGCTCCTACGAGCAGTACTTC
J: TRBJ2-2; V: TRBV5-4; size: few; D: TRBD2; CDR3: CASSFGGRSNTGELFF; DNA: TGTGCCAGCAGCTTCGGCGGGAGATCGAACACCGGGGAGCTGTTTTTT
J: TRBJ1-2; V: TRBV23-1; size: few; D: TRBD1; CDR3: CASRSTGLHGYTF; DNA: TGCGCCAGCAGATCGACAGGGTTGCATGGCTACACCTTC
J: TRBJ1-6; V: TRBV9; size: -; D: -; CDR3: CASSVADNSPLHF; DNA: TGTGCCAGCAGCGTAGCTGATAATTCACCCCTCCACTTT
J: TRBJ1-5; V: TRBV29-1; size: -; D: -; CDR3: CSVGTYSQPQHF; DNA: TGCAGCGTTGGGACTTACTCCCAGCCCCAGCATTTT
J: TRBJ1-5; V: TRBV2; size: -; D: -; CDR3: CASSVQSFNQPQHF; DNA: TGTGCCAGCAGTGTGCAGTCTTTTAATCAGCCCCAGCATTTT
J: TRBJ2-1; V: TRBV7-9; size: few; D: TRBD1; CDR3: CASSPTSGQGNNEQFF; DNA: TGTGCCAGCAGCCCGACCTCGGGACAGGGCAACAATGAGCAGTTCTTC
J: TRBJ2-1; V: TRBV7-3; size: -; D: -; CDR3: CASSSIRESNEQFF; DNA: TGTGCCAGCAGCTCAATCCGGGAAAGCAATGAGCAGTTCTTC
J: TRBJ1-1; V: TRBV29-1; size: -; D: -; CDR3: CSAHLGQLDEAFF; DNA: TGCAGCGCTCACCTCGGACAGTTAGATGAAGCTTTCTTT
J: TRBJ2-3; V: TRBV12-5; size: -; D: TRBD2; CDR3: CASGLSRTSGHTDTQYF; DNA: TGTGCTAGTGGTTTGTCCCGGACTAGCGGGCACACAGATACGCAGTATTTT
J: TRBJ2-2; V: TRBV7-3; size: -; D: TRBD1; CDR3: CASSSDRGELFF; DNA: TGTGCCAGCAGCTCGGACAGGGGGGAGCTGTTTTTT
J: TRBJ1-1; V: TRBV9; size: -; D: -; CDR3: CASSVAVDTGEAFF; DNA: TGTGCCAGCAGCGTAGCGGTTGATACAGGGGAAGCTTTCTTT
J: TRBJ1-1; V: TRBV29-1; size: few; D: -; CDR3: CSVRPGQDTEAFF; DNA: TGCAGCGTGCGCCCGGGGCAAGACACTGAAGCTTTCTTT